This entry lists 15 T cell receptor beta chains sequenced from one sample in a study of T cells expressing NK-cell markers. With the 5' RACE reads reprocessed, TCRdb shows one record per CDR3 protein and no DNA. The sample table sets out 150,000 to 200,000 distinct CDR3 sequences. The source material was blood T cells: a sorted CD56 or NKG2C T cell subset, CD4+ or CD8+ T cells, or bulk PBMC T cells (not recorded which). These receptors were collected from a woman between 18 and 69 years old in good health.

The chain joins TRBV18 to TRBJ2-3; TCRdb indicates TRBD2, and absent DNA this call remains unverified. This CDR3 contains 12 residues. CDR1 is KGHSH, CDR2 LQKENI, per germline. Here the CDR3 reads CASSPAGDTQYF.

The gene calls are TRBV24-1 and TRBJ2-7. The CDR3 contains 19 residues. Germline V gene lookup returns CDR1 KGHDR and CDR2 SFDVKD. The CDR3 region is CATSDLPDLCDRDSYEQYF.

This rearrangement joins TRBV2 to TRBJ2-5; TCRdb lists TRBD1, though no DNA is available to test this call. Germline assignment: CDR1 SNHLY and CDR2 FYNNEI. The CDR3 contains 16 residues. CDR3 loop: CASSESAGGRAETQYF. Looking up the rest from reference TRBV2 and TRBJ2-5 gives the full variable domain: EPEVTQTPSHQVTQMGQEVILRCVPISNHLYFYWYRQILGQKVEFLVSFYNNEISEKSEIFDDQFSVERPDGSNFTLKIRSTKLEDSAMYFCASSESAGGRAETQYFGPGTRLLVL.

CDR3 sequence reads: CASSLRGLAGTGTNEQFF. This rearrangement joins TRBV11-1 to TRBJ2-1; TCRdb designates TRBD2, a call that cannot be tested without DNA. Germline V gives CDR1 SGHAT, CDR2 FQDESV (reference sequence). This CDR3 is built from 18 residues. Using reference TRBV11-1 and TRBJ2-1 for the parts outside the CDR3, the full variable domain is EAEVAQSPRYKITEKSQAVAFWCDPISGHATLYWYRQILGQGPELLVQFQDESVVDDSQLPKDRFSAERLKGVDSTLKIQPAELGDSAMYLCASSLRGLAGTGTNEQFFGPGTRLTVL.

The CDR3 region is CSARDRANYNEQFF. This rearrangement joins TRBV20-1 to TRBJ2-1; TCRdb's D gene call, TRBD1, goes unchecked for lack of DNA. Germline CDR1 and CDR2: DFQATT and SNEGSKA (reference sequence). CDR3 length equals 14 residues.

The chain employs TRBV7-9 and TRBJ2-1. The CDR3 is made up of 15 amino acids. CDR1 and CDR2 (germline): SEHNR, FQNEAQ (reference sequence). The CDR3 protein is CASSLERSNYNEQFF.

The chain uses TRBV5-1 and TRBJ2-1. The CDR3 sequence is 12 residues long. Germline lookup yields CDR1 SGHRS and CDR2 YFSETQ. This chain's CDR3 is CASSSQLYEQFF.

The rearrangement links TRBV12-3 or TRBV12-4 to TRBJ2-7; TCRdb lists TRBD2, though no DNA is available to test this call. The length of the CDR3 is 11 residues. The CDR3 spells CASSRKGEQYF.

The chain uses TRBV7-9 and TRBJ1-6; the TCRdb call, TRBD1, lacks DNA for checking. CDR1 and CDR2 from the germline V gene are SEHNR and FQNEAQ (reference sequence). The CDR3 runs 13 residues. The CDR3 loop is CASSGQGNSPLHF. Combining the CDR3 with reference TRBV7-9 and TRBJ1-6 gives the whole variable domain DTGVSQNPRHKITKRGQNVTFRCDPISEHNRLYWYRQTLGQGPEFLTYFQNEAQLEKSRLLSDRFSAERPKGSFSTLEIQRTEQGDSAMYLCASSGQGNSPLHFGNGTRLTVT.

The chain links TRBV4-1 to TRBJ2-7; TCRdb reports TRBD1, a call that lacks DNA to check it against. This CDR3 spans 17 amino acids. Looked up from germline, CDR1 is MGHRA and CDR2 is YSYEKL. The CDR3 loop reads CASSHNLPGDSSYEQYF.

The rearrangement links TRBV20-1 to TRBJ1-1. This CDR3 has 14 residues. Germline V gives CDR1 DFQATT, CDR2 SNEGSKA (reference sequence). The CDR3 here is CSARVQAGNTEAFF.

CDR3 protein: CASSPMDSSGNTIYF. V is TRBV12-3 or TRBV12-4 and J is TRBJ1-3. This CDR3 comprises 15 residues.

This sequence joins TRBV4-1 and TRBJ2-3. This CDR3 has 16 residues. CDR1 MGHRA and CDR2 YSYEKL come from the germline V gene. The CDR3 sequence: CASSQGQETSTDTQYF.

V gene TRBV9 combines with J gene TRBJ2-1; there is no DNA to check the TCRdb D call of TRBD2. There are 16 residues in the CDR3. From germline, CDR1 is SGDLS and CDR2 YYNGEE. The CDR3 region is CASSVDPRLAGNEQFF.

This sequence joins TRBV9 and TRBJ2-5; TCRdb indicates TRBD2, and absent DNA this call remains unverified. The CDR3 is 15 amino acids. Germline V gives CDR1 SGDLS, CDR2 YYNGEE. The CDR3 reads CASSVSSSTQETQYF.